The 12 T cell receptor beta chains in this list originate from one sample, sequenced in a study of T-cell memory formation after mild COVID-19. TCRdb re-analysed the 5' RACE reads in MiXCR, keeping a single row per CDR3 protein. The sample holds roughly 560,000 distinct CDR3 sequences, around 21% seen once. The sample taken for sequencing was PBMCs or a T cell subset sorted from them (not recorded which). The receptors come from an adult woman who had mild COVID-19 (a few samples of this study predate the infection). Cell type and time point are not known.

This clonotype was seen a handful of times. The rearrangement uses TRBV6-6 and TRBJ2-7, with TRBD1 matching 9 bases. The V segment lost 6 bases and the J segment 6 bases; nucleotides outside the gene matches: 9. The CDR3 runs 14 residues. The germline gives CDR1 MNHNY, CDR2 SVGAGI (reference sequence). The CDR3 DNA reads TGTGCCAGCAGCCTCACTCGGACAGGGGTCGAGCAGTACTTC. Translating it yields CASSLTRTGVEQYF.

The chain recombines TRBV5-1 with TRBJ2-1; D is possibly TRBD2 (6 bases). The V end was cut by 3 bases, the J end by 8 bases, with 18 bases between. Per germline, CDR1 SGHRS and CDR2 YFSETQ. The CDR3 sequence is 15 residues long. DNA for the CDR3: TGCGCCAGCAGCTCGGAGGGAAAACATGCCGATGAGCAGTTCTTC. As protein: CASSSEGKHADEQFF.

The chain links TRBV4-3 to TRBJ2-3, with TRBD1 matching 9 bases. Germline V lookup: CDR1 LGHNA, CDR2 YSLEER. This CDR3 comprises 17 residues. V shed 0 bases and J 0 bases; nucleotides not matched to a gene: 4. For the CDR3, the DNA is TGCGCCAGCAGCCAAGATCGGGGACAGGGTAGCACAGATACGCAGTATTTT. Its protein product is CASSQDRGQGSTDTQYF.

The sample holds many counts of this clonotype. This chain connects TRBV14 to TRBJ2-7; 7 nucleotides agree with TRBD1. J was trimmed by 4 bases and V by 3 bases; bases with no gene match: 6. The CDR3 covers 14 residues. CDR1 and CDR2 (germline): SGHDN, FVKESK. CDR3: CASSQGRGLYEQYF. The CDR3 region has the DNA TGTGCCAGCAGCCAGGGAAGGGGGCTATACGAGCAGTACTTC.

The chain uses TRBV29-1 and TRBJ2-5, with 8 bases aligning to TRBD2. From germline, CDR1 is SQVTM and CDR2 ANQGSEA. With V trimmed by 3 bases and J by 5 bases, 8 bases remained unmatched. The CDR3 runs to 14 residues. CDR3 amino acids: CSVDGGARGETQYF. As DNA, the CDR3 is TGCAGCGTTGACGGGGGGGCGCGAGGGGAGACCCAGTACTTC.

The chain recombines TRBV9 with TRBJ2-7; 11 nucleotides match TRBD2. The junction had 6 bases not matched to a gene; V was cut back by 2 bases and J by 5 bases. The CDR3 sequence is 15 residues long. The germline V gene encodes CDR1 SGDLS and CDR2 YYNGEE. Here the CDR3 DNA reads TGTGCCAGCAGCGTGAGTAGCGGGAGGGCAGACGAGCAGTACTTC. Translating it yields CASSVSSGRADEQYF.

This clonotype was counted only a few times. This sequence joins TRBV19 and TRBJ2-1, with D maybe TRBD2 (6 bases). Germline V gene lookup returns CDR1 LNHDA and CDR2 SQIVND (reference sequence). CDR3 length: 15 amino acids. V was cut by 4 bases and J by 3 bases, with 13 bases left in between. The CDR3 sequence: CASSTSSAYYNEQFF. CDR3 DNA: TGTGCCAGTAGTACCTCTAGCGCGTACTACAATGAGCAGTTCTTC.

The rearrangement uses TRBV4-3 and TRBJ2-7; D possibly corresponds to TRBD2 (5 bases). From germline, CDR1 is LGHNA and CDR2 YSLEER. The CDR3 consists of 15 residues. V was pared by 1 base and J by 2 bases, with 12 bases between. The chain's CDR3 is CASSQGLLETYEQYF. In DNA, the CDR3 is TGCGCCAGCAGCCAAGGGTTACTAGAAACCTACGAGCAGTACTTC.

The chain combines TRBV12-3 or TRBV12-4 with TRBJ1-1; D may be TRBD1 (5 bases). The CDR3 is 12 residues long. V lost 3 bases and J lost 8, with 10 bases in between. CDR3 nucleotide sequence: TGTGCCAGCAGTTTCTCGACAGAGGAAGCTTTCTTT. Amino acid sequence: CASSFSTEEAFF.

This clonotype was seen a few times. The chain links TRBV4-1 to TRBJ2-7; D unresolved. Germline V gives CDR1 MGHRA, CDR2 YSYEKL. The CDR3 has 15 residues. The V end lost 3 bases, the J end lost 2 bases, and 14 bases lay between the germline ends. CDR3 sequence: CASSQDIGGTYEQYF. In DNA, the CDR3 is TGCGCCAGCAGCCAGGATATCGGCGGTACCTACGAGCAGTACTTC.

The chain combines TRBV10-2 with TRBJ2-7; D might be TRBD1 or TRBD2, each matching 5 bases. V was pared by 4 bases and J by 2 bases, with 15 bases between. Germline V gene lookup returns CDR1 WSHSY and CDR2 SAAADI. The CDR3 extends over 15 amino acids. Here the CDR3 DNA reads TGCGCCAGCAGTGGGGGACCAGGGTTGACCTACGAGCAGTACTTC. Protein: CASSGGPGLTYEQYF.

This clonotype was counted only a few times. The chain combines TRBV5-1 with TRBJ2-7; 14 bases agree with TRBD2. CDR3 length: 17 amino acids. CDR1 SGHRS and CDR2 YFSETQ come from the germline V gene. V lost 5 bases to trimming and J lost 6 bases; unmatched junction nucleotides: 13. The CDR3 spells CASSLPGLAGGPSEQYF. The CDR3 DNA sequence: TGCGCCAGCAGTCTACCCGGACTAGCGGGAGGACCGAGCGAGCAGTACTTC.